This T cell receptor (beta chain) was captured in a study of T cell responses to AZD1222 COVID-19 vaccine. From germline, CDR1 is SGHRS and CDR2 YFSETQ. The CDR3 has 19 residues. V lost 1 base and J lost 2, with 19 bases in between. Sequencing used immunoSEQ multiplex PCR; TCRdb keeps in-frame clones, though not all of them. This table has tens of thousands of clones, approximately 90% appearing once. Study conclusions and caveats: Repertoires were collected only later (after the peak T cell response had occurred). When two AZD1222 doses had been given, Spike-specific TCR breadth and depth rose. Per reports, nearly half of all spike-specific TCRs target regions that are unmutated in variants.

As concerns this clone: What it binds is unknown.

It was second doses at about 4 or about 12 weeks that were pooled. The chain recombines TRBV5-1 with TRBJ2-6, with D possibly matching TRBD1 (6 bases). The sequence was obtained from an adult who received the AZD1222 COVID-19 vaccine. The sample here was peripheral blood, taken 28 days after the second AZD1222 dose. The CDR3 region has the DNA TGCGCCAGCAGCTTGACCCAGACAGGCTTACTCCCTGGGGCCAACGTCCTGACTTTC. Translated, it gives CASSLTQTGLLPGANVLTF.